What follows are 18 T cell receptor beta chains derived from one specimen sequenced in a study of shared clonotypes between healthy human individuals. Terminally differentiated effector memory CD45RA+ cells were excluded by CCR7 positive selection of CD45RO-negative cells. TCRdb's copy holds only in-frame clones and misses some; the assay was immunoSEQ multiplex PCR. The sample has about 2.1 million clones, approximately 94% seen once; the top ten hold roughly 1.8%. Sequencing was performed on naive CD8+ T cells from PBMCs. The receptors were sampled from a man younger than 35 in good health. Some clones in this sample may be carry-over from other donors' samples.

The chain combines TRBV27 with TRBJ1-4; the D is unclear. V lost 6 bases and J lost 2, with 13 bases in between. From germline, CDR1 is MNHEY and CDR2 SMNVEV (reference sequence). The CDR3 spans 15 residues. The CDR3 loop reads CASRPLLGTNEKLFF. The CDR3 DNA sequence: TGTGCCAGCAGACCGCTATTAGGGACTAATGAAAAACTGTTTTTT.

In the case of this clone: The sample contains more than one DNA sequence encoding this CDR3. The chain employs TRBV5-4 and TRBJ1-1, with D hard to call. CDR1 SGHNT and CDR2 YYREEE come from the germline V gene (reference sequence). Trimming cost V 1 base and J 1 base, with 5 bases left between them. This CDR3 region has 13 residues. The CDR3, as DNA: TGTGCCAGCAGCTTGCTGGGGAACACTGAAGCTTTCTTT. Amino acids: CASSLLGNTEAFF.

The V and J genes are TRBV7-9 and TRBJ2-1, with D possibly TRBD2 on 7 matching bases. Trimming removed 2 bases at V and 7 bases at J, with 18 bases between. Germline V gives CDR1 SEHNR, CDR2 FQNEAQ (reference sequence). The length of the CDR3 is 16 residues. The CDR3 region is CASSLRGGLGANEQFF. For the CDR3, the DNA is TGTGCCAGCAGCTTAAGGGGGGGCCTAGGGGCGAATGAGCAGTTCTTC.

The CDR3 loop is CASSLGPGSYEQYF. The CDR3, as DNA: TGTGCCAGCAGCTTGGGGCCCGGGTCCTACGAGCAGTACTTC. The V call is TRBV7-9, the J call TRBJ2-5, with a tentative D call TRBD1 (5 bases). The J call is doubtful: the DNA matches TRBJ2-7 better. Germline CDR1 is SEHNR and CDR2 is FQNEAQ (reference sequence). This CDR3 is built from 14 residues.

The chain couples TRBV12-5 to TRBJ2-7, with D tentatively TRBD1 (6 bases). V was clipped by 1 base and J by 2 bases, with 12 bases between them. Germline V gene lookup returns CDR1 LGHNT and CDR2 FRNRAP. The CDR3 loop spans 15 amino acids. CDR3 protein: CASGLAQGTTYEQYF. The CDR3 nucleotides read TGTGCTAGTGGTTTGGCCCAGGGGACAACCTACGAGCAGTACTTC.

This chain links TRBV19 with TRBJ2-2; D is perhaps TRBD1 (5 bases). V gave up 5 bases and J gave up 1 base, with 14 bases separating them. Germline-derived CDR1 and CDR2 are LNHDA and SQIVND (reference sequence). The CDR3 spans 16 residues. This CDR3 is CASSDPGLKNTGELFF. The DNA for the CDR3 is TGTGCCAGTAGTGACCCAGGGCTTAAGAACACCGGGGAGCTGTTTTTT.

V gene TRBV27 combines with J gene TRBJ2-7; 16 nucleotides match TRBD2. The CDR3 covers 15 residues. Per germline, CDR1 MNHEY and CDR2 SMNVEV (reference sequence). The ends lost 6 bases at V and 7 bases at J; junction bases unmatched: 6. CDR3 nucleotides: TGTGCCAGCAGCCCGGGACTAGCGGGAGGGCTTGAGCAGTACTTC. It translates to CASSPGLAGGLEQYF.

This clone was detected only once. The chain links TRBV6-5 to TRBJ2-1; maybe TRBD1 (5 bases). V gave up 11 bases and J gave up 10 bases, with 24 bases separating them. The germline V gene has CDR1 MNHEY and CDR2 SVGAGI. There are 14 residues in the CDR3. CDR3 sequence reads: CAGRLRVGVGEQFF. The CDR3 bases are TGTGCCGGACGACTTAGAGTAGGGGTCGGAGAGCAGTTCTTC.

The V call is TRBV9, the J call TRBJ1-1; D remains ambiguous. Trimming stripped 3 bases from V and 0 bases from J, with 18 bases between. The CDR3 length is 17 residues. Germline lookup yields CDR1 SGDLS and CDR2 YYNGEE. CDR3 loop: CASSEPSNEVVNTEAFF. The CDR3 region has the DNA TGTGCCAGCAGCGAGCCAAGCAATGAAGTAGTGAACACTGAAGCTTTCTTT. The full variable domain, rest sourced from reference TRBV9 and TRBJ1-1, is DSGVTQTPKHLITATGQRVTLRCSPRSGDLSVYWYQQSLDQGLQFLIQYYNGEERAKGNILERFSAQQFPDLHSELNLSSLELGDSALYFCASSEPSNEVVNTEAFFGQGTRLTVV.

V is TRBV7-9 and J is TRBJ2-1; D not resolved. V was shortened by 3 bases and J by 7 bases, with 7 bases between the two germline ends. The CDR3 has 12 amino acids. The germline gives CDR1 SEHNR, CDR2 FQNEAQ (reference sequence). The CDR3 here is CASSFEWNEQFF. As DNA, the CDR3 is TGTGCCAGCAGCTTCGAATGGAATGAGCAGTTCTTC.

This chain links TRBV10-3 with TRBJ1-2, with D uncertain. The CDR3 is made up of 13 amino acids. Germline CDR1 and CDR2: ENHRY and SYGVKD. The ends were cut back, 7 bases at V and 3 bases at J, with 12 bases in the middle. CDR3 residues: CAITSDGDYGYTF. CDR3 bases: TGTGCCATCACCTCCGACGGAGACTATGGCTACACCTTC.

This chain joins TRBV15 and TRBJ2-7; D remains ambiguous. V was trimmed by 0 bases and J by 6 bases, leaving 9 bases between them. Germline V gene sequence: CDR1 LNHNV, CDR2 YYDKDF (reference sequence). CDR3 length: 13 residues. CDR3 sequence (DNA): TGTGCCACCAGCAGAGAATCCCGGAGCGAGCAGTACTTC. Translating gives CATSRESRSEQYF.

This chain uses TRBV7-2 with TRBJ1-1, with a possible D match to TRBD1 (6 bases). Germline V gene lookup returns CDR1 SGHTA and CDR2 FQGNSA. The V end lost 10 bases, the J end lost 1 base, and 13 bases lay between the germline ends. The CDR3 contains 13 residues. CDR3: CAKSGGPNTEAFF. DNA of the CDR3: TGTGCCAAGTCGGGGGGGCCGAACACTGAAGCTTTCTTT.

V and J are TRBV29-1 and TRBJ2-1; no clear D. The ends were cut back, 5 bases at V and 8 bases at J, with 7 bases in the middle. The CDR3 is made up of 10 amino acids. CDR1 is SQVTM, CDR2 ANQGSEA, per germline. The CDR3 sequence: CSVRLHEQFF. CDR3 in DNA: TGCAGCGTTCGTCTCCATGAGCAGTTCTTC.

This chain connects TRBV28 to TRBJ2-4; D not certain. Germline V gene data show CDR1 as MDHEN and CDR2 as SYDVKM. Trimming removed 2 bases from V and 13 bases from J, with 15 bases in between. This CDR3 region has 13 residues. The CDR3 nucleotides are TGTGCCAGCAGTTTACCCCTGGATTTAACGCAGTACTTC. Its protein is CASSLPLDLTQYF.

V is TRBV7-9 and J is TRBJ1-1, with a weak D call TRBD1 (6 bases). The CDR3 loop spans 16 amino acids. Per the germline V gene, CDR1 is SEHNR and CDR2 is FQNEAQ (reference sequence). V lost 1 base to trimming and J lost 6 bases, with 18 bases between them. CDR3: CASSLGGAGVGPEAFF. In nucleotides, the CDR3 is TGTGCCAGCAGCTTAGGGGGGGCAGGTGTGGGTCCTGAAGCTTTCTTT.

The rearrangement uses TRBV27 and TRBJ1-1; D is unresolved. Per germline, CDR1 MNHEY and CDR2 SMNVEV (reference sequence). Trimming removed 2 bases at V and 4 bases at J, with 17 bases between. The CDR3 runs 16 residues. The CDR3 region is CASSLRETPRVTEAFF. The CDR3 DNA follows: TGTGCCAGCAGTTTACGAGAGACCCCTCGGGTCACTGAAGCTTTCTTT.

This clone occurred a few times. In nucleotides, the CDR3 is TGTGCCAGCACCACCCCCGGCTCGAACACTGAAGCTTTCTTT. It specifies CASTTPGSNTEAFF. This chain uses TRBV7-2 with TRBJ1-1; D gene unclear. CDR3 size: 14 residues. Germline loops: CDR1 SGHTA, CDR2 FQGNSA. V was trimmed by 7 bases and J by 1 base, leaving 13 bases between them.